This entry lists 23 T cell receptor beta chains sequenced from one sample in a study of shared clonotypes between healthy human individuals. The table came from immunoSEQ multiplex PCR; TCRdb's copy has only in-frame clones and leaves some out. The table lists about 770,000 clones, roughly 72% of them singletons. Sequencing was carried out using memory CD4+ T cells sorted from blood. The subset here: CD45RA-negative fraction. These TCRs come from a woman aged 25 to 39 in good health.

The chain links TRBV9 to TRBJ2-1; D gene ambiguous. The V end lost 3 bases, the J end lost 9 bases, and 22 bases lay between the germline ends. CDR1 and CDR2 from the germline V gene are SGDLS and YYNGEE. The CDR3 loop spans 16 amino acids. CDR3 protein: CASSAGPSGNGAEQFF. In DNA form, the CDR3 reads TGTGCCAGCAGCGCCGGTCCCAGTGGTAACGGTGCTGAGCAGTTCTTC.

For this clone: Different DNA sequences within this sample yield the same CDR3. This rearrangement joins TRBV19 to TRBJ2-6; D gene ambiguous. Looked up from germline, CDR1 is LNHDA and CDR2 is SQIVND (reference sequence). V gave up 5 bases and J gave up 0 bases, with 5 bases separating them. This CDR3 spans 14 amino acids. CDR3 in DNA: TGTGCCAGTAGTCGGAGCTCTGGGGCCAACGTCCTGACTTTC. Translating it yields CASSRSSGANVLTF.

The gene calls are TRBV10-2 and TRBJ2-1, with D possibly TRBD2 on 6 matching bases. The ends were cut back, 5 bases at V and 9 bases at J, with 20 bases in the middle. Germline V gene lookup returns CDR1 WSHSY and CDR2 SAAADI. There are 15 residues in the CDR3. The CDR3 reads CASSKGGVTLGEQFF. The DNA of the CDR3 is TGCGCCAGCAGTAAAGGCGGGGTCACCCTCGGTGAGCAGTTCTTC.

The rearrangement links TRBV21-1 to TRBJ2-3. TRBV21-1 is assigned pseudogene status. The CDR3 spans 14 residues. The CDR3, as DNA: TGTGCCAGCAGCCCCCTGAATAGCACAGATACGCAGTATTTT. Translation gives CASSPLNSTDTQYF.

J is TRBJ1-5 and V is TRBV28; D is unclear. The CDR3 runs 17 residues. The V end lost 5 bases, the J end lost 0 bases, and 17 bases lay between the germline ends. From germline, CDR1 is MDHEN and CDR2 SYDVKM. CDR3: CASSSTGIAYSNQPQHF. DNA for the CDR3: TGTGCCAGCAGTAGCACGGGGATAGCTTATAGCAATCAGCCCCAGCATTTT. The complete variable domain, with remaining parts taken from reference TRBV28 and TRBJ1-5, reads DVKVTQSSRYLVKRTGEKVFLECVQDMDHENMFWYRQDPGLGLRLIYFSYDVKMKEKGDIPEGYSVSREKKERFSLILESASTNQTSMYLCASSSTGIAYSNQPQHFGDGTRLSIL.

The rearrangement joins TRBV6-5 to TRBJ1-1; 8 nucleotides agree with TRBD1. Germline CDR1 is MNHEY and CDR2 is SVGAGI. V was pared by 4 bases and J by 0 bases, with 1 base of the junction left unmatched. This CDR3 is built from 14 residues. The CDR3 DNA follows: TGTGCCAGCAGTTGGGACAGGTTGAACACTGAAGCTTTCTTT. As protein: CASSWDRLNTEAFF.

In this sample, this clone turned up many times. This chain connects TRBV28 to TRBJ2-2, with 7 bases aligning to TRBD2. The V segment lost 6 bases and the J segment 8 bases; nucleotides outside the gene matches: 15. In germline, CDR1 is MDHEN, CDR2 SYDVKM. The CDR3 contains 16 residues. The DNA of the CDR3 is TGTGCCAGCAGCCCCGGTCCTAGCGGCATAAGGGGGGAGCTGTTTTTT. Its translation is CASSPGPSGIRGELFF.

This chain's CDR3 is CASTTGGQNYGYTF. The DNA of the CDR3 is TGTGCCAGCACCACAGGGGGACAGAACTATGGCTACACCTTC. This rearrangement joins TRBV28 to TRBJ1-2; 8 bases align to TRBD1. J was trimmed by 2 bases and V by 7 bases; bases with no gene match: 6. The CDR3 loop spans 14 amino acids. The germline V gene has CDR1 MDHEN and CDR2 SYDVKM.

The chain is built from TRBV19 and TRBJ1-2, with D unclear. CDR1 and CDR2 (germline): LNHDA, SQIVND (reference sequence). The CDR3 has 17 residues. Trimming removed 3 bases at V and 2 bases at J, with 19 bases between. This chain's CDR3 is CASSILLGSRGNYGYTF. CDR3 bases: TGTGCCAGTAGTATTTTGTTGGGGTCTCGAGGCAACTATGGCTACACCTTC.

Written as DNA, the CDR3 is TGTGCCAGCTCGCTCACGGGACAGACCTACAATGAGCAGTTCTTC. Amino acid sequence: CASSLTGQTYNEQFF. The chain recombines TRBV18 with TRBJ2-1; TRBD1 agrees at 7 bases. Germline loops: CDR1 KGHSH, CDR2 LQKENI. The junction had 7 bases not matched to a gene; V was cut back by 6 bases and J by 2 bases. The CDR3 covers 15 residues.

This clone was seen just once. This sequence joins TRBV18 and TRBJ1-5; no definite D call. Trimming stripped 3 bases from V and 2 bases from J, with 11 bases between. Germline V gives CDR1 KGHSH, CDR2 LQKENI. The CDR3 totals 15 residues. CDR3 nucleotides: TGTGCCAGCTCACCTATCAGTAGCGGCAATCAGCCCCAGCATTTT. Protein product: CASSPISSGNQPQHF.

This clone was seen just once. CDR3 amino acids: CASSFGLAQETQYF. The DNA for the CDR3 is TGTGCCAGCAGCTTCGGGCTAGCACAAGAGACCCAGTACTTC. This rearrangement joins TRBV7-2 to TRBJ2-5; tentatively, D is TRBD2 (5 bases). V was clipped by 3 bases and J by 2 bases, with 10 bases between them. Per germline, CDR1 SGHTA and CDR2 FQGNSA. CDR3 size: 14 residues.

The V call is TRBV5-1, the J call TRBJ1-3, with 8 nucleotides matching TRBD1. The junction had 4 bases not matched to a gene; V was cut back by 0 bases and J by 2 bases. Per the germline V gene, CDR1 is SGHRS and CDR2 is YFSETQ. CDR3 length: 16 residues. The CDR3 here is CASSLDWTGTGNTIYF. In DNA, the CDR3 is TGCGCCAGCAGCTTGGACTGGACAGGGACTGGAAACACCATATATTTT.

J is TRBJ1-2 and V is TRBV6-1; 9 bases align to TRBD1. J gave up 3 bases and V 10 bases, and 12 bases lay outside the gene matches. The CDR3 consists of 15 residues. Germline CDR1 is MNHNS and CDR2 is SASEGT. CDR3 residues: CAISRDRAPYYGYTF. CDR3 sequence (DNA): TGTGCCATCTCCCGGGACAGGGCCCCTTACTATGGCTACACCTTC.

This rearrangement joins TRBV7-6 to TRBJ2-1; 9 positions agree with TRBD2. CDR3 length equals 16 residues. Germline trimming cut 1 base from V and 8 bases from J; bases unmatched to any gene: 9. In germline, CDR1 is SGHVS, CDR2 FNYEAQ. The CDR3 region has the DNA TGTGCCAGCAGCTTAGAGAGCGGGAGGAGTGCGGATGAGCAGTTCTTC. Its protein product is CASSLESGRSADEQFF.

The chain has TRBV5-1 and TRBJ2-3, with unresolved D. Germline V lookup: CDR1 SGHRS, CDR2 YFSETQ. With 4 bases removed from V and 3 bases from J, the gap between germline ends came to 12 bases. CDR3 length equals 14 residues. CDR3 sequence: CASSAALLTDTQYF. The CDR3 DNA is TGCGCCAGCAGCGCGGCCCTTCTGACAGATACGCAGTATTTT.

The chain couples TRBV4-1 to TRBJ2-5; a weak D match, TRBD2 (6 bases). CDR3 length equals 14 residues. The V gene's germline CDR1 is MGHRA and CDR2 YSYEKL. Trimming cost V 1 base and J 2 bases, with 8 bases left between them. This CDR3 is CASSQAGRQETQYF. DNA for the CDR3: TGCGCCAGCAGCCAAGCAGGGAGGCAAGAGACCCAGTACTTC.

The chain is built from TRBV10-3 and TRBJ1-3, with D possibly being TRBD1 (5 bases). The CDR3 has 16 amino acids. Per germline, CDR1 ENHRY and CDR2 SYGVKD. Trimming shortened V by 5 bases and J by 3 bases, and 17 bases separated the two germline ends. CDR3 nucleotide sequence: TGTGCCATCAGTCCACAACCCCAGGGCGTTGGAAACACCATATATTTT. Protein product: CAISPQPQGVGNTIYF.

The chain links TRBV4-2 to TRBJ2-2; a possible D gene is TRBD2 (5 bases). CDR1 and CDR2 from the germline V gene are LGHNA and YNFKEQ. Deletions cut 0 bases from V and 1 base from J, with 6 bases between. This CDR3 comprises 15 residues. CDR3 amino acids: CASSQESGNTGELFF. In nucleotides, the CDR3 is TGTGCCAGCAGCCAAGAGAGCGGGAACACCGGGGAGCTGTTTTTT.

The genes are TRBV25-1 and TRBJ2-5; the match to TRBD2 covers 13 bases. Losses at the gene ends were 1 base for V and 5 bases for J; bases not matched to a gene: 7. The CDR3 runs to 17 residues. Germline V gene lookup returns CDR1 MGHDK and CDR2 SYGVNS. The CDR3 sequence: CASSELRTSGSGETQYF. The CDR3 bases are TGTGCCAGCAGTGAATTGAGGACTAGCGGGAGTGGTGAGACCCAGTACTTC.

The chain couples TRBV25-1 to TRBJ2-1, with TRBD2 matching over 11 bases. The CDR3 covers 18 residues. The V gene end was trimmed by 5 bases and the J gene end by 4 bases; junction bases not matched to a gene: 13. Germline CDR1 reads MGHDK; CDR2 reads SYGVNS. The CDR3: CASSNRALAGVDYNEQFF. CDR3 DNA sequence: TGTGCCAGCAGTAATAGGGCACTAGCGGGAGTTGATTACAATGAGCAGTTCTTC.

The chain is built from TRBV2 and TRBJ2-7; D might be TRBD1 (6 bases). Trimming removed 5 bases at V and 6 bases at J, with 20 bases between. The CDR3 spans 15 residues. Per germline, CDR1 SNHLY and CDR2 FYNNEI. CDR3 loop: CASSSDPQGLFEQYF. The CDR3 bases are TGTGCCAGCAGTTCGGACCCTCAGGGGTTGTTCGAGCAGTACTTC.

This clone was detected a few times. This sequence joins TRBV6-1 and TRBJ2-3; 9 bases map to TRBD1. The CDR3 is made up of 15 amino acids. CDR1 and CDR2 (germline): MNHNS, SASEGT. The junction had 5 bases not matched to a gene; V was cut back by 3 bases and J by 4 bases. CDR3 in amino acids: CASSEGQGTADTQYF. The CDR3 region has the DNA TGTGCCAGCAGTGAGGGACAGGGCACGGCAGATACGCAGTATTTT.